This TCR beta chain appears in the sequencing data of a study of T cell repertoires in cytomegalovirus infection. Overall study context: An indication of both CMV infection and matching HLA type came from public TCR beta signatures.

General study points: In two of eight donors, the top clonotype was HLA-C-restricted CMV-specific. Summed frequency of shared TCR beta families picked out CMV carriers who also had the relevant HLA.

This clonotype was seen repeatedly, ten times or more. Its matching antigen is unknown. V lost 10 bases and J 6 bases, leaving 9 bases between the germline ends. Germline CDR1 is SEHNR and CDR2 is FQNEAQ (reference sequence). This CDR3 spans 10 amino acids. Each CDR3 protein is one row after TCRdb ran MiXCR on the reads. Altogether approximately 500,000 distinct CDR3 sequences are present, 15% to 20% being singletons, with the ten largest covering 24%. The genes are TRBV7-9 and TRBJ1-2; D possibly corresponds to TRBD1 (6 bases). The sequence was obtained from a human donor in good health (CMV status not recorded). Some clones in this sample may be carry-over from other donors' samples. The sequenced sample was CD8+ T cells from PBMCs. DNA for the CDR3: TGTGCCAACAGGGAGGATGGCTACACCTTC. This gives the protein CANREDGYTF. Based on the CDR3 plus reference TRBV7-9 and TRBJ1-2, the full variable domain is DTGVSQNPRHKITKRGQNVTFRCDPISEHNRLYWYRQTLGQGPEFLTYFQNEAQLEKSRLLSDRFSAERPKGSFSTLEIQRTEQGDSAMYLCANREDGYTFGSGTRLTVV.